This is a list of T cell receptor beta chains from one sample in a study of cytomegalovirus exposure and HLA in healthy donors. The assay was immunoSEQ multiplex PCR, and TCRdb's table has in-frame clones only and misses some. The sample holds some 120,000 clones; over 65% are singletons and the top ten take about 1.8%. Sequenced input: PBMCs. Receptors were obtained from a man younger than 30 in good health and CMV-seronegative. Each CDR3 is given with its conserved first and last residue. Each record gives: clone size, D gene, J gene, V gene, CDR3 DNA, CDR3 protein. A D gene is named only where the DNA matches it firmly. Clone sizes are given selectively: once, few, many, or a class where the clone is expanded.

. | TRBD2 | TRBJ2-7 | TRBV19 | TGTGCCAGTGCCGTGGATGGGAGGGAATCCTACGAGCAGTACTTC | CASAVDGRESYEQYF
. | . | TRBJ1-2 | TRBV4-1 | TGCGCCAGCAGCCACCAGGGAGAGGGGGACTATGGCTACACCTTC | CASSHQGEGDYGYTF
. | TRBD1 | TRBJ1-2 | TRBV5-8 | TGTGCCAGCAGCTTGGGTTGGACAGGGGGTAACTATGGCTACACCTTC | CASSLGWTGGNYGYTF
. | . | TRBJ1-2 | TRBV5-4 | TGTGCCAGCAGCTTGGGGCAGGGGATTTATGGCTACACCTTC | CASSLGQGIYGYTF
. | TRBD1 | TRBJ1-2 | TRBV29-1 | TGCAGCGTTCAGACAGGGGAAATGGATGGCTACACCTTC | CSVQTGEMDGYTF
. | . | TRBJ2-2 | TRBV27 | TGTGCCAGCAGTTTCGGGGGTGCGACCGGGGAGCTGTTTTTT | CASSFGGATGELFF
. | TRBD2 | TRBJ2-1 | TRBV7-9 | TGTGCCAGCAGCTTAAAAGCTAGCGGGGGGGGAGGCAATGAGCAGTTCTTC | CASSLKASGGGGNEQFF
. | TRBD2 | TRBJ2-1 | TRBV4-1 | TGCGCCAGCAGCCTCAACCCCCCGACTAGCGGGGGGGCTTACAATGAGCAGTTCTTC | CASSLNPPTSGGAYNEQFF
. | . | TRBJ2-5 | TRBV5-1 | TGCGCCAGCAGCGGCCTTGGCCAAGAGACCCAGTACTTC | CASSGLGQETQYF
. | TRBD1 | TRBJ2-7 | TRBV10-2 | TGCGCCAGCAGGGACAGGCGCTACGAGCAGTACTTC | CASRDRRYEQYF
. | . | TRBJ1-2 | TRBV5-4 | TGTGCCAGCAGCCTAGAAGGGGCTCACTATGGCTACACCTTC | CASSLEGAHYGYTF
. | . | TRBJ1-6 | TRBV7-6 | TGTGCCAGCAGCTTAGGTGGGGCGAATTCACCCCTCCACTTT | CASSLGGANSPLHF
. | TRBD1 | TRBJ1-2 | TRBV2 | TGTGCCAGCCCTGGGACAGGAACTAGGGGCTACACCTTC | CASPGTGTRGYTF
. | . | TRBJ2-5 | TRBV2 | TGTGCCAGCAGTGAACGGGAGACCCAGTACTTC | CASSERETQYF
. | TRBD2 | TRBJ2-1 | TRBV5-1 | TGCGCCAGCAGTGACCTAGCGGGGGGGCAGAATGAGCAGTTCTTC | CASSDLAGGQNEQFF
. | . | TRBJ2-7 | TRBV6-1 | TGTGCCAGCAGTGCCGCGGGGGCACTCGAGCAGTACTTC | CASSAAGALEQYF
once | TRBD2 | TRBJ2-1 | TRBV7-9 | TGTGCCAGCAGCTTGAGAGCGGGGGGGCCAAATGAGCAGTTCTTC | CASSLRAGGPNEQFF
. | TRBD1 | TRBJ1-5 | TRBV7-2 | TGTGCCAGCAGCCTCAGGACAGGTACCAATCAGCCCCAGCATTTT | CASSLRTGTNQPQHF
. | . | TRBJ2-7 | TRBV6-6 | TGTGCCAGCAGCGCCTGGGCAGGCGCCAGCTCCTACGAGCAGTACTTC | CASSAWAGASSYEQYF
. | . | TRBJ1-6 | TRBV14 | TGTGCCAGCAGCCAGGCGTACAGGGCTTCACCCCTCCACTTT | CASSQAYRASPLHF
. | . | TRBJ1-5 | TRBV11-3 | TGTGCCAGCAGGGAGGGGAAGGGCAATCAGCCCCAGCATTTT | CASREGKGNQPQHF
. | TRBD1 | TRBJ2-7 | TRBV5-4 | TGTGCCAGCAGCGGAACAGGGGGATCTAGCGAGCAGTACTTC | CASSGTGGSSEQYF
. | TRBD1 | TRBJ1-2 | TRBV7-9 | TGTGCCAGCAGCCATGACAGGGTGGATGGCTACACCTTC | CASSHDRVDGYTF
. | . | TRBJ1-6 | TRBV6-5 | TGTGCCAGCACGAATCAGGGGTATAATTCACCCCTCCACTTT | CASTNQGYNSPLHF
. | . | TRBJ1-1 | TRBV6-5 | TGTGCCAGCAGTATACAGGAGAACACTGAAGCTTTCTTT | CASSIQENTEAFF
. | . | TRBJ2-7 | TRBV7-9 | TGTTCCAGCAGCTTAGCGTCAAGCTTCCACGAGCAGTACTTC | CSSSLASSFHEQYF
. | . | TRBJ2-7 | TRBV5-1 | TGCGCCAGCGCCAGGGGTCCCACCTACGAGCAGTACTTC | CASARGPTYEQYF
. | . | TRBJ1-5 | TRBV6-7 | TGTGCCAGCAGTTATCCGAGACAATACCTAAATCAGCCCCAGCATTTT | CASSYPRQYLNQPQHF
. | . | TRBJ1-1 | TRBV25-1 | TGTGCCACTACACAGGTGGGGAACACTGAAGCTTTCTTT | CATTQVGNTEAFF
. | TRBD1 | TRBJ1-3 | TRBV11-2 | TGTGCCAGCAGCTCCGACAGGGGGATTGGAAACACCATATATTTT | CASSSDRGIGNTIYF
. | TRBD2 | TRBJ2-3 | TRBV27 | TGTGCCAGCATGTTCCTAGCGGGTACAGATACGCAGTATTTT | CASMFLAGTDTQYF
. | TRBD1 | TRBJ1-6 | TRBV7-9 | TGTTCCAGCAGCTTAGACAGGGGACCTTCACCCCTCCACTTT | CSSSLDRGPSPLHF
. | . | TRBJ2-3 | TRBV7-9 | TGTTCCAGCAGCTCGGAGGGACGGACGATCACAGATACGCAGTATTTT | CSSSSEGRTITDTQYF
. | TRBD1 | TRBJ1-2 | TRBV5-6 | TGTGCCAGCAGCCGGCGGACAGGGAACTATGGCTACACCTTC | CASSRRTGNYGYTF
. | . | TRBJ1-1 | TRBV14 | TGTGCCAGCAGCCGTTTACGGTCTATGAACACTGAAGCTTTCTTT | CASSRLRSMNTEAFF
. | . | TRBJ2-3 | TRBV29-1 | TGCAGCGTTGAAGGAGGCACAGATACGCAGTATTTT | CSVEGGTDTQYF
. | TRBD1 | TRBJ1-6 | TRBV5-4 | TGTGCCAGCAGCCAGGACAGGGGCGGGTATAATTCACCCCTCCACTTT | CASSQDRGGYNSPLHF
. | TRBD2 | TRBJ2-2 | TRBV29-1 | TGCAGCGTTGGGGTAGCGGGGGGGCCAGGAACCGGGGAGCTGTTTTTT | CSVGVAGGPGTGELFF
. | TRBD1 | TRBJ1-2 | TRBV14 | TGTGCCAGCAGCCGGGACAGGGGGGCCTATGGCTACACCTTC | CASSRDRGAYGYTF
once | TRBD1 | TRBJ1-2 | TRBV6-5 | TGTGCCAGCAGGATGGACAGGGACAATGGCTACACCTTC | CASRMDRDNGYTF